The next 32 T cell receptor beta chains were all read from a single sample in a study of identical twins (dated by TCRdb to the mid-2010s). The library relied on 5' RACE. The instrument given in TCRdb is Illumina HiSeq 2000. TCRdb reprocessed the public reads (quality trimming at Q25 with fastp, clone calling with MiXCR) and kept in-frame beta chains. Identical CDR3 proteins give one entry, which carries the most common genes and DNA. For this sample there are approximately 590,000 distinct CDR3 sequences; 9.6% appear just once. The ten largest clonotypes hold 2.5% to 3% of the sample. The same data also went into a second study, on yellow fever vaccine responses in identical twins.

Sequencing was performed on PBMCs. The receptors come from a woman between 18 and 29 years old in good health.

This clonotype was found a few times. The chain combines TRBV27 with TRBJ1-5, with D possibly TRBD1 on 6 matching bases. Germline V gene data show CDR1 as MNHEY and CDR2 as SMNVEV (reference sequence). The germline V and J ends were trimmed by 4 bases and 7 bases, with 26 bases remaining between them. This CDR3 has 18 residues. The CDR3 DNA reads TGTGCCAGCAGTTCTACAGGGAGCCGGTTTACCGGTTCCCAGCCCCAGCATTTT. This encodes CASSSTGSRFTGSQPQHF.

This clonotype has more than one count but fewer than ten. The chain links TRBV4-2 to TRBJ2-1; TRBD2 agrees at 14 bases. Germline loops: CDR1 LGHNA, CDR2 YNFKEQ. This CDR3 is built from 16 residues. The V gene end was trimmed by 1 base and the J gene end by 8 bases; junction bases not matched to a gene: 4. CDR3 protein: CASSQGLAGGRDEQFF. The CDR3 nucleotides are TGTGCCAGCAGCCAAGGACTAGCGGGAGGGCGCGATGAGCAGTTCTTC.

There are many counts of this clonotype. The chain links TRBV29-1 to TRBJ2-2; no reliable D call. CDR1 and CDR2 from the germline V gene are SQVTM and ANQGSEA. Trimming cost V 4 bases and J 1 base, with 7 bases left between them. CDR3 length equals 13 residues. The CDR3 here is CSVGSGNTGELFF. CDR3 bases: TGCAGCGTTGGTTCGGGGAACACCGGGGAGCTGTTTTTT.

This clonotype was detected many times. This chain links TRBV4-1 with TRBJ2-7; D remains ambiguous. Germline lookup yields CDR1 MGHRA and CDR2 YSYEKL. CDR3 length equals 16 residues. Trimming shortened V by 0 bases and J by 0 bases, and 12 bases separated the two germline ends. As DNA, the CDR3 is TGCGCCAGCAGCCAAGATGATGGTGGTTTCTCCTACGAGCAGTACTTC. Its translation: CASSQDDGGFSYEQYF.

This clonotype was observed a few times. The J gene is TRBJ2-7, the V gene TRBV20-1; no reliable D call. This CDR3 has 14 amino acids. CDR1 DFQATT and CDR2 SNEGSKA come from the germline V gene (reference sequence). Trimming took off 0 bases at V and 4 bases at J, with 13 bases between the two ends. CDR3 amino acids: CSARDIDKNYEQYF. CDR3 in DNA: TGCAGTGCTAGAGACATTGACAAGAATTACGAGCAGTACTTC.

This clonotype was observed many times. V is TRBV6-2 or TRBV6-3 and J is TRBJ2-7, with TRBD2 matching 8 bases. CDR3 length: 14 residues. Germline assignment: CDR1 MNHEY and CDR2 SVGEGT. The V segment lost 4 bases and the J segment 6 bases; nucleotides outside the gene matches: 8. CDR3 residues: CASSSQRESIEQYF. CDR3 coding DNA: TGTGCCAGCAGTTCCCAGCGGGAGTCGATCGAGCAGTACTTC.

This clonotype has ten or more counts. The genes are TRBV20-1 and TRBJ2-7; 8 bases match TRBD1. CDR1 and CDR2 from the germline V gene are DFQATT and SNEGSKA (reference sequence). J was trimmed by 3 bases and V by 1 base; bases with no gene match: 5. CDR3 size: 14 residues. The CDR3 nucleotides read TGCAGTGCTAGAGTACCGGGACAGGACTACGAGCAGTACTTC. This encodes CSARVPGQDYEQYF.

The table lists this clonotype with a few counts. V gene TRBV6-2 or TRBV6-3 combines with J gene TRBJ2-1, with TRBD2 matching 15 bases. Germline V lookup: CDR1 MNHEY, CDR2 SVGEGT. V lost 4 bases and J lost 2; bases outside the gene matches: 12. This CDR3 has 20 residues. Here the CDR3 reads CASSFSPGLAGGPTYNEQFF. CDR3 coding DNA: TGTGCCAGCAGTTTCTCACCGGGACTAGCGGGAGGACCCACCTACAATGAGCAGTTCTTC.

This clonotype was seen a few times. CDR3 amino acids: CASVVRTPDTQYF. Here the CDR3 DNA reads TGTGCCAGCGTCGTGAGGACCCCAGATACGCAGTATTTT. The J gene is TRBJ2-3, the V gene TRBV2; D is ambiguous. V was trimmed by 8 bases and J by 4 bases, leaving 13 bases between them. This CDR3 region has 13 residues. Germline CDR1 is SNHLY and CDR2 is FYNNEI. The entire variable domain, with the rest obtained from reference TRBV2 and TRBJ2-3, is as follows: EPEVTQTPSHQVTQMGQEVILRCVPISNHLYFYWYRQILGQKVEFLVSFYNNEISEKSEIFDDQFSVERPDGSNFTLKIRSTKLEDSAMYFCASVVRTPDTQYFGPGTRLTVL.

In regard to this clonotype: A much larger clone differs by one base, so this may be a read error. The CDR3 is CPSSPGRGANTGELFF. In nucleotides, the CDR3 is TGCCCCAGCAGCCCTGGGAGGGGGGCGAACACCGGGGAGCTGTTTTTT. The chain employs TRBV4-3 and TRBJ2-2, with D perhaps matching TRBD2 (7 bases). This CDR3 is 16 amino acids long. Germline CDR1 LGHNA, CDR2 YSLEER.

This clonotype was seen at least ten times. V gene TRBV27 combines with J gene TRBJ1-4; TRBD1 matches at 8 bases. The CDR3 length is 15 residues. The V gene end was trimmed by 5 bases and the J gene end by 4 bases; junction bases not matched to a gene: 6. The germline CDR1 and CDR2 sequences are MNHEY and SMNVEV (reference sequence). The CDR3 DNA follows: TGTGCCAGCAGTACCCGGGACAGGATTAATGAAAAACTGTTTTTT. Protein sequence: CASSTRDRINEKLFF.

The chain recombines TRBV3-1 with TRBJ2-2, with D tentatively TRBD2 (5 bases). The CDR3 loop spans 14 amino acids. The germline V gene encodes CDR1 LGHDT and CDR2 YNNKEL (reference sequence). The V and J ends lost 6 bases and 5 bases respectively, with 13 bases between them. The CDR3 DNA reads as TGTGCCAGCAGTCAACCGACTAAAACCGGGGAGCTGTTTTTT. Translation gives CASSQPTKTGELFF.

The V and J genes are TRBV5-1 and TRBJ2-3, with 8 bases that match TRBD2. In germline, CDR1 is SGHRS, CDR2 YFSETQ. This CDR3 is 17 amino acids long. The V and J ends lost 1 base and 0 bases, in that order; junction bases with no gene match: 7. Written as DNA, the CDR3 is TGCGCCAGCAGCTTGAGGAGCGGGGGCCCGAGCACAGATACGCAGTATTTT. This sequence encodes CASSLRSGGPSTDTQYF.

This clonotype was seen at least ten times. CDR3 nucleotide sequence: TGCGCCAGCAGCCCCCAAAGATCTAGGGGGAAAAACATTCAGTACTTC. The encoded protein is CASSPQRSRGKNIQYF. The chain links TRBV4-3 to TRBJ2-4; the D gene is possibly TRBD1 (6 bases). The CDR3 is 16 residues long. V lost 4 bases and J lost 4, with 17 bases in between. CDR1 and CDR2 from the germline V gene are LGHNA and YSLEER.

This clonotype appeared many times. The gene calls are TRBV6-2 or TRBV6-3 and TRBJ2-1, with a possible D match to TRBD2 (5 bases). Germline CDR1 MNHEY, CDR2 SVGEGT. CDR3 length: 12 amino acids. CDR3 DNA sequence: TGTGATCTGGTGGCTAGCTTCCCTGAGCAGTTCTTC. This codes for CDLVASFPEQFF.

This clonotype was seen more than once but under ten times. The J gene is TRBJ2-5, the V gene TRBV7-8, with D unclear. Per germline, CDR1 SGHVS and CDR2 FQNEAQ. Trimming took off 0 bases at V and 3 bases at J, with 11 bases between the two ends. CDR3 length: 15 amino acids. This CDR3 is CASSLAERAEETQYF. DNA for the CDR3: TGTGCCAGCAGCTTAGCGGAGAGAGCCGAAGAGACCCAGTACTTC.

This clonotype was counted many times. The chain uses TRBV12-3 or TRBV12-4 and TRBJ1-1; D unresolved. With 7 bases removed from V and 1 base from J, the gap between germline ends came to 7 bases. CDR3 length: 12 residues. DNA of the CDR3: TGTGCCAGCATCAACCAGAACACTGAAGCTTTCTTT. Translation: CASINQNTEAFF.

There are many counts of this clonotype. The chain is built from TRBV24-1 and TRBJ2-3; 9 bases align to TRBD2. Germline V CDR1 and CDR2: KGHDR, SFDVKD. The CDR3 loop spans 16 amino acids. V shed 4 bases and J 3 bases; nucleotides not matched to a gene: 7. CDR3 sequence (DNA): TGTGCCACCAGTGAAACCGCGGGGGGGCGGACAGATACGCAGTATTTT. The encoded protein is CATSETAGGRTDTQYF.

The V gene is TRBV11-2, the J gene TRBJ2-6, with D unclear. V was shortened by 3 bases and J by 3 bases, with 6 bases between the two germline ends. The germline V gene has CDR1 SGHAT and CDR2 FQNNGV. The CDR3 extends over 14 amino acids. CDR3 in DNA: TGTGCCAGCAGCTTTAGGGTTGGGGCCAACGTCCTGACTTTC. The encoded protein is CASSFRVGANVLTF.

This clonotype was observed at least ten times. The chain couples TRBV4-2 to TRBJ2-3, with a weak D call TRBD1 (6 bases). CDR3 length equals 16 residues. Germline loops: CDR1 LGHNA, CDR2 YNFKEQ. V was trimmed by 1 base and J by 1 base, leaving 12 bases between them. In DNA form, the CDR3 reads TGTGCCAGCAGCCAAGTTGCAACAGGGCGCACAGATACGCAGTATTTT. Translated, it gives CASSQVATGRTDTQYF.

This clonotype was seen at least ten times. The rearrangement uses TRBV3-1 and TRBJ2-3; 12 nucleotides agree with TRBD2. CDR3 size: 20 residues. In germline, CDR1 is LGHDT, CDR2 YNNKEL (reference sequence). The V segment lost 1 base and the J segment 2 bases; nucleotides outside the gene matches: 13. The CDR3 nucleotides read TGTGCCAGCAGCCAAGCTAGCGGGGGGGCTGTACGCCGAACCACAGATACGCAGTATTTT. This codes for CASSQASGGAVRRTTDTQYF.

This clonotype was counted many times. Here the CDR3 DNA reads TGTGCCAGCAGCCAAGATGAGGACCACGCGACCTTATATGGCTACACCTTC. Its protein product is CASSQDEDHATLYGYTF. The chain uses TRBV3-1 and TRBJ1-2; no clear D gene. Germline V gives CDR1 LGHDT, CDR2 YNNKEL (reference sequence). This CDR3 is 17 amino acids long. Trimming left V 0 bases short and J 5 bases short, with 19 bases between. Drawing the rest from reference TRBV3-1 and TRBJ1-2, the complete variable domain is DTAVSQTPKYLVTQMGNDKSIKCEQNLGHDTMYWYKQDSKKFLKIMFSYNNKELIINETVPNRFSPKSPDKAHLNLHINSLELGDSAVYFCASSQDEDHATLYGYTFGSGTRLTVV.

This chain uses TRBV11-2 with TRBJ2-7; D possibly matches TRBD1 or TRBD2 (5 bases each). The germline CDR1 and CDR2 sequences are SGHAT and FQNNGV. The CDR3 runs to 14 residues. Deletions cut 5 bases from V and 0 bases from J, with 11 bases between. CDR3 loop: CASSQGTNSYEQYF. The DNA for the CDR3 is TGTGCCAGCAGCCAAGGGACCAACTCCTACGAGCAGTACTTC.

At least ten counts were recorded for this clonotype. The chain has TRBV6-1 and TRBJ1-6; D gene uncertain. Germline V gene sequence: CDR1 MNHNS, CDR2 SASEGT. The CDR3 has 15 amino acids. The ends were cut back, 6 bases at V and 6 bases at J, with 15 bases in the middle. DNA for the CDR3: TGTGCCAGCAGCACGCTGGGATTATCTAATTCACCCCTCCACTTT. Translation: CASSTLGLSNSPLHF.

This clonotype occurred a few times. J is TRBJ2-3 and V is TRBV29-1; either TRBD1 or TRBD2 may supply D (5 bases each). Looked up from germline, CDR1 is SQVTM and CDR2 is ANQGSEA. V gave up 7 bases and J gave up 4 bases, with 9 bases separating them. CDR3 length equals 11 residues. CDR3 loop: CSGRGPDTQYF. As DNA, the CDR3 is TGCAGCGGCCGGGGCCCAGATACGCAGTATTTT.

This sequence joins TRBV6-6 and TRBJ2-1; the D is unclear. In germline, CDR1 is MNHNY, CDR2 SVGAGI (reference sequence). Trimming left V 2 bases short and J 8 bases short, with 10 bases between. The CDR3 has 13 residues. CDR3: CASSYLLAYEQFF. Here the CDR3 DNA reads TGTGCCAGCAGTTACCTTCTGGCGTATGAGCAGTTCTTC.

The rearrangement links TRBV2 to TRBJ2-7; D might be TRBD1 (5 bases). The CDR3 extends over 12 amino acids. V dropped 7 bases and J dropped 5 bases, with 12 bases sitting between them. Germline CDR1 and CDR2: SNHLY and FYNNEI. The CDR3 coding sequence is TGTGCCAGCAATTTGCAGGGTCACGAGCAGTACTTC. Translating it yields CASNLQGHEQYF.

V gene TRBV28 combines with J gene TRBJ1-6; a possible D gene is TRBD1 (6 bases). The CDR3 totals 16 residues. The germline gives CDR1 MDHEN, CDR2 SYDVKM. Trimming stripped 4 bases from V and 9 bases from J, with 19 bases between. The CDR3 protein is CASSSSGGGPGSPLHF. The DNA for the CDR3 is TGTGCCAGCAGTTCCTCCGGGGGGGGCCCGGGTTCACCCCTCCACTTT. The variable domain in full, completed from reference TRBV28 and TRBJ1-6, reads DVKVTQSSRYLVKRTGEKVFLECVQDMDHENMFWYRQDPGLGLRLIYFSYDVKMKEKGDIPEGYSVSREKKERFSLILESASTNQTSMYLCASSSSGGGPGSPLHFGNGTRLTVT.

The genes are TRBV6-1 and TRBJ2-6; TRBD1 aligns across 7 bases. CDR1 and CDR2 from the germline V gene are MNHNS and SASEGT. V was clipped by 6 bases and J by 0 bases; unmatched bases: 2. The CDR3 consists of 15 residues. The DNA of the CDR3 is TGTGCCAGCAGGGGACAGCCCTCTGGGGCCAACGTCCTGACTTTC. Residues: CASRGQPSGANVLTF.

The chain has TRBV27 and TRBJ2-5; the match to TRBD2 covers 8 bases. The V gene's germline CDR1 is MNHEY and CDR2 SMNVEV (reference sequence). Trimming at V came to 5 bases and at J to 5 bases, leaving 10 bases not matched to a gene. This CDR3 region has 15 residues. DNA for the CDR3: TGTGCCAGCAGTCATGGGACTAGGGTGCTCGAGACCCAGTACTTC. It is translated as CASSHGTRVLETQYF.

By frequency in the sample, this clonotype is medium-sized. The CDR3 nucleotides are TGTGCCATCAGTGAGTCCGGGGGCTCTGGGGCCAACGTCCTGACTTTC. Amino acid sequence: CAISESGGSGANVLTF. The V call is TRBV10-3, the J call TRBJ2-6, with D possibly matching TRBD2 (6 bases). V lost 0 bases to trimming and J lost 0 bases, with 6 bases between them. The CDR3 loop spans 16 amino acids. Germline assignment: CDR1 ENHRY and CDR2 SYGVKD.

This clonotype was counted only a few times. The chain has TRBV20-1 and TRBJ2-1, with D perhaps matching TRBD2 (6 bases). There are 14 residues in the CDR3. The V gene's germline CDR1 is DFQATT and CDR2 SNEGSKA (reference sequence). V lost 6 bases and J 5 bases, leaving 17 bases between the germline ends. The CDR3 spells CSAKRAGPNNEQFF. CDR3 nucleotide sequence: TGCAGTGCGAAAAGGGCGGGACCCAACAATGAGCAGTTCTTC.